The 15 T cell receptor beta chains listed next were all sequenced from one sample in a study of T cells in Graves' hyperthyroidism and ophthalmopathy. RNA transcripts provided the source from which TCR beta CDR3 regions were amplified. HTBI primers were used for first-round RT-PCR of the TCR CDR3. TCRdb passed the multiplex PCR reads through MiXCR, listing each CDR3 protein once. The sample yields over 700,000 distinct CDR3 sequences, over 35% seen once. The sample was blood. These receptors were obtained from a woman aged 40 to 50 with Graves' hyperthyroidism.

The chain combines TRBV7-9 with TRBJ2-5, with D maybe TRBD2 (6 bases). CDR3 length: 14 amino acids. Trimming took 4 bases from V and 5 from J, leaving 14 bases between them. Per the germline V gene, CDR1 is SEHNR and CDR2 is FQNEAQ (reference sequence). CDR3 amino acids: CASSSGVAGETQYF. As DNA, the CDR3 is TGTGCCAGCAGCTCAGGTGTGGCGGGGGAGACCCAGTACTTC.

In its sample, this clonotype was seen a few times. The chain joins TRBV28 to TRBJ1-3, with no clear D. The V end lost 11 bases, the J end lost 5 bases, and 16 bases lay between the germline ends. This CDR3 comprises 13 residues. Germline-derived CDR1 and CDR2 are MDHEN and SYDVKM. CDR3 amino acids: CASGLGSRNTIYF. The CDR3 coding sequence is TGTGCCTCCGGGCTGGGTTCCAGAAACACCATATATTTT.

The rearrangement joins TRBV10-3 to TRBJ1-4, with TRBD1 matching over 9 bases. J lost 7 bases, V lost 5 bases, and 8 bases had no gene match. The CDR3 extends over 15 amino acids. Per the germline V gene, CDR1 is ENHRY and CDR2 is SYGVKD. The CDR3 region has the DNA TGTGCCATCAGTTCCGGACAGGGGAATGGTGAAAAACTGTTTTTT. Its translation is CAISSGQGNGEKLFF.

The V gene is TRBV2, the J gene TRBJ1-5; the D is unclear. V dropped 5 bases and J dropped 5 bases, with 22 bases sitting between them. The CDR3 contains 17 residues. Germline V gives CDR1 SNHLY, CDR2 FYNNEI. The DNA of the CDR3 is TGTGCCAGCAGTTACTCGAGTCAGGAGATCAGCGATCAGCCCCAGCATTTT. It yields the protein CASSYSSQEISDQPQHF.

This clonotype occurred many times. The chain joins TRBV4-3 to TRBJ1-6; no clear D. The CDR3 spans 15 residues. V was trimmed by 0 bases and J by 6 bases, leaving 9 bases between them. Germline assignment: CDR1 LGHNA and CDR2 YSLEER. CDR3 loop: CASSQEWTINSPLHF. DNA for the CDR3: TGCGCCAGCAGCCAAGAGTGGACCATTAATTCACCCCTCCACTTT.

This clonotype was observed a handful of times. The chain employs TRBV10-3 and TRBJ1-2; D gene unclear. Trimming removed 6 bases at V and 5 bases at J, with 10 bases between. Per germline, CDR1 ENHRY and CDR2 SYGVKD. CDR3 size: 12 residues. The CDR3: CAISGGTYGYTF. The DNA for the CDR3 is TGTGCCATCAGCGGCGGAACTTATGGCTACACCTTC.

The rearrangement uses TRBV29-1 and TRBJ2-7; the match to TRBD2 covers 9 bases. Germline V lookup: CDR1 SQVTM, CDR2 ANQGSEA. There are 13 residues in the CDR3. The J segment lost 7 bases and the V segment lost 5 bases, leaving 9 bases of the junction unmatched. The CDR3, as DNA: TGCAGCGTTCAAGCGGGGGGAGCGGGTGAGCAGTACTTC. This sequence encodes CSVQAGGAGEQYF.

The chain employs TRBV9 and TRBJ2-5; 9 nucleotides line up with TRBD2. The CDR3 is made up of 17 amino acids. V lost 3 bases and J lost 3; bases outside the gene matches: 12. Germline lookup yields CDR1 SGDLS and CDR2 YYNGEE. The CDR3: CASSARAGLAGKETQYF. CDR3 nucleotides: TGTGCCAGCAGCGCAAGGGCTGGGCTAGCGGGGAAAGAGACCCAGTACTTC.

The chain recombines TRBV10-3 with TRBJ2-2; D may be TRBD2 (5 bases). The CDR3 is 12 residues long. Trimming left V 8 bases short and J 3 bases short, with 7 bases between. Germline assignment: CDR1 ENHRY and CDR2 SYGVKD. The CDR3 sequence is CAIAGDTGELFF. The CDR3, as DNA: TGTGCCATCGCGGGTGACACCGGGGAGCTGTTTTTT.

This clonotype came up many times. The gene calls are TRBV5-1 and TRBJ1-1; D gene ambiguous. Germline V gene data show CDR1 as SGHRS and CDR2 as YFSETQ. The CDR3 is 14 residues long. V lost 0 bases, J lost 5 bases, and 11 bases lay in between. The CDR3 sequence: CASSLGPRVTEAFF. The CDR3 bases are TGCGCCAGCAGCTTGGGCCCCCGGGTTACTGAAGCTTTCTTT.

The V call is TRBV4-3, the J call TRBJ1-1; D unclear. CDR3 length: 13 residues. Germline V gives CDR1 LGHNA, CDR2 YSLEER. The V end was cut by 3 bases, the J end by 8 bases, with 13 bases between. CDR3 bases: TGCGCCAGCAGCCAGCTGATAGGTGGCGAAGCTTTCTTT. It encodes CASSQLIGGEAFF.

This clonotype was seen many times. The rearrangement links TRBV3-1 to TRBJ1-6; D call uncertain. V was shortened by 1 base and J by 10 bases, with 8 bases between the two germline ends. The CDR3 contains 13 residues. Germline V lookup: CDR1 LGHDT, CDR2 YNNKEL (reference sequence). CDR3 residues: CASSQVGESPLHF. The CDR3 DNA reads TGTGCCAGCAGCCAAGTGGGTGAATCACCCCTCCACTTT.

This clonotype turned up a few times. The chain couples TRBV6-1 to TRBJ1-2; no definite D call. This CDR3 is built from 11 residues. V was trimmed by 6 bases and J by 7 bases, leaving 9 bases between them. The V gene's germline CDR1 is MNHNS and CDR2 SASEGT. CDR3 protein: CASRTEGGYTF. CDR3 bases: TGTGCCAGCAGGACCGAAGGTGGCTACACCTTC.

Many counts were recorded for this clonotype. The genes are TRBV29-1 and TRBJ2-7, with 12 bases aligning to TRBD1. The CDR3 extends over 15 amino acids. The V segment lost 5 bases and the J segment 10 bases; nucleotides outside the gene matches: 15. CDR1 is SQVTM and CDR2 is ANQGSEA in the germline V gene. The CDR3 spells CSVSRDRGRLSFQYF. The CDR3 DNA reads as TGCAGCGTTAGCCGGGACAGGGGGCGGTTGTCATTTCAGTACTTC.

The V gene is TRBV20-1, the J gene TRBJ1-6; perhaps TRBD1 as D (5 bases). V dropped 1 base and J dropped 0 bases, with 13 bases sitting between them. The CDR3 has 17 amino acids. From germline, CDR1 is DFQATT and CDR2 SNEGSKA (reference sequence). In DNA, the CDR3 is TGCAGTGCTAGAGGGGGGGGGAGAAGCTCCTATAATTCACCCCTCCACTTT. It yields the protein CSARGGGRSSYNSPLHF.